The T cell receptor beta chain described here comes from a study of beta chain features in type 1 diabetes (dated by TCRdb to the late 2010s). In terms of the full investigation: Mean age, gender distribution, total cell number and subset yield were not different between patients and healthy donors. A total of roughly 100 million sorted cells were examined across all samples, and the number of cells per subset was strongly correlated with RNA yield. The study compared TCRB repertoires of sorted circulating CD4+ T cell subsets between recently diagnosed type 1 diabetes patients and matched healthy donors. Regulatory and stem cell-like memory subsets were isolated from only 8 patients and 8 healthy donors, whereas naive and central memory subsets came from all 28 donors. What the work shows at the level of the full study, not this receptor alone: At VDJ recombination sites, patients with type 1 diabetes made fewer insertions and deleted more nucleotides, a pattern implying thymic rearrangement abnormalities. Naive, central memory and regulatory TCRB repertoires appeared more similar among patients than among healthy donors. PCR might favor shorter templates, but patient and control samples were amplified and corrected together, so any skew would affect both groups equally. A moderate but significant shortening of TCRB CDR3 length was observed in type 1 diabetes patients in all four CD4+ subsets. Because the HLA sub-analyses included only small numbers of individuals, any influence of HLA type on TCRB rearrangement was left unresolved. Because cDNA was sequenced instead of genomic DNA, activated cells with high expression could be over-represented, although the groups did not differ in activation or CD3 levels.

V trim: 4 bases; J trim: 7 bases; unmatched bases: 7. The germline V gene (reference sequence) supplies CDR1 MNHEY and CDR2 SMNVEV. Spanning cysteine to phenylalanine, the CDR3 consists of 15 amino acids. Just CDR3 DNA is preserved here, 45 bases in frame from base 1. On this clone itself: Its target antigen remains unknown. Base qualities are not provided; no much larger clone lies one nucleotide away.

A single peripheral blood draw of around 0.11 L on average was collected from each donor into heparinised tubes. A BD FACSAria II and a panel including CD45RO, CCR7, CD25, CD127, CD95 and CD27 were used to sort naive, central memory, regulatory and stem cell-like memory CD4+ T cells. Every sorted population had a purity above 95%. PBMCs were separated immediately by Lymphoprep density gradient centrifugation and were stained directly, without being cultured. So that batch effects would be minimized, each experiment stained and sorted samples in pairs, pairing one healthy donor with one patient. The entire isolated RNA was reverse transcribed using the High Capacity cDNA Reverse Transcription Kit, and thus expressed TCRB transcripts were sequenced. Deep immunoSEQ sequencing was applied to naive, central memory and regulatory T cell samples, giving an average of approximately 4 million total reads per sample. Sorted cells were lysed in RLT buffer, and RNA was extracted using DNase-treated RNeasy Micro or Mini kits according to cell number. To prevent cross-contamination, every cell subset was processed on its own, while patient and healthy donor samples were processed together. TCRB sequences were amplified from cDNA with the immunoSEQ multiplex PCR, producing 87-bp fragments spanning the CDR3 region. Sequencing of the amplicons was done on the Illumina HiSeq platform. Under the source paper's analysis protocol: Synthetic template baselines were used to correct PCR bias computationally, reads within Hamming distance 2 were collapsed together, and singletons that could not be merged were discarded. Reads were aligned to IMGT to assign V, D and J genes, CDR3 length, and insertions or deletions at six rearrangement sites. Within each subset, clonotype counts were normalized to sorted cell number, and only after that were true diversity and Gini coefficients computed with the tcR R package. The overlap coefficient, calculated on TCRB nucleotide sequences, was used to quantify repertoire sharing. As a proxy for the pre-selection repertoire, out-of-frame TCRB sequences from naive cells were analyzed. This is the immuneACCESS table as TCRdb keeps it, with only in-frame sequences that have V and J called. A part of the clones is gone; compared with another copy, unresolved V genes explain less than half, and the rest is unexplained. That table furnishes V, J and clone size, whereas the DNA furnished D and trimming. This sample is represented by around 650,000 clones; 12% of them were singletons. Roughly 0.12% of the sample is held by the ten biggest clonotypes.

The sequence is built from TRBV27 and TRBJ2-1; TRBD2 lines up with 10 middle nucleotides. The TCR sequence derives from a man in his thirties or forties with type 1 diabetes. Sequencing was carried out using naive CD4+ T cells from blood. The label giving this sample's cell subset or site can be read as: true naive CD4+ T cells. The DNA is TGTGCCAGCAGTTCAGTTCTAGCGGGGGCGAATGAGCAGTTCTTC. Translated, this is CASSSVLAGANEQFF.